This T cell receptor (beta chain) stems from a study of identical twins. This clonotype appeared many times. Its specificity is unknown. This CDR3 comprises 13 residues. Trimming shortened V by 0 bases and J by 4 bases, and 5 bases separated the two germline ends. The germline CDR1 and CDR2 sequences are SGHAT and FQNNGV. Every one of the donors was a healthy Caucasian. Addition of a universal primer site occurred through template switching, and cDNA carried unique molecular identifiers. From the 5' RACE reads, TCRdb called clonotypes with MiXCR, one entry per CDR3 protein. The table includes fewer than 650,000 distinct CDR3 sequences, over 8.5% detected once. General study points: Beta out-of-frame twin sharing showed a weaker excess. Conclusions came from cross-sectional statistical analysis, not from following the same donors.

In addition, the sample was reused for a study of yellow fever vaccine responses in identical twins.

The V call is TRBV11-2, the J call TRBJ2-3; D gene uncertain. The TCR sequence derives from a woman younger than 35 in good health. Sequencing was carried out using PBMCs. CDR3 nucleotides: TGTGCCAGCAGCTTAGATCCCCCAGATACGCAGTATTTT. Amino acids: CASSLDPPDTQYF.